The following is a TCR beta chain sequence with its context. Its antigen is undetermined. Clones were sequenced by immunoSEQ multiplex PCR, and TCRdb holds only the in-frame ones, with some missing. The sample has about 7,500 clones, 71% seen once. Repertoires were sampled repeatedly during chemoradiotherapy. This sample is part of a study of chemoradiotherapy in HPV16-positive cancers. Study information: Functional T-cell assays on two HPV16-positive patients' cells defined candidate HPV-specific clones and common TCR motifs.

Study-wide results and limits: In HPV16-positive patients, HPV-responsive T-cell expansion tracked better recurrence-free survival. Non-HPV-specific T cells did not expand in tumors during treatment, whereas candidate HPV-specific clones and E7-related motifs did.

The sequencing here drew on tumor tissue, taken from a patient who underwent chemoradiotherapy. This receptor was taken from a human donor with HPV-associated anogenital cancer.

The CDR3 loop reads CASSSGGDEQYF. DNA of the CDR3: TGTGCCAGCAGTTCGGGTGGCGACGAGCAGTACTTC. The rearrangement joins TRBV28 to TRBJ2-7; D gene ambiguous. Germline V gene sequence: CDR1 MDHEN, CDR2 SYDVKM. V was clipped by 4 bases and J by 5 bases, with 9 bases between them. This CDR3 is 12 amino acids long.